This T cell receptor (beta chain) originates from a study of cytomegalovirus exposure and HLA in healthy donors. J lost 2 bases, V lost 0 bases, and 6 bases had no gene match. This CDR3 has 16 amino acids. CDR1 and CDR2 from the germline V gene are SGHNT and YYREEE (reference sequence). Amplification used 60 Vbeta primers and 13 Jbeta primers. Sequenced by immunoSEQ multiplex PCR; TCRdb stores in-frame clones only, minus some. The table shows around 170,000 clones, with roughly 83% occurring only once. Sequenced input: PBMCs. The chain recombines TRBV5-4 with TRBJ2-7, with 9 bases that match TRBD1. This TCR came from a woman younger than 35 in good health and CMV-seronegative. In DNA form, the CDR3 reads TGTGCCAGCAGCTTGGATACTTGGACAGGGGCCTACGAGCAGTACTTC. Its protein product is CASSLDTWTGAYEQYF.